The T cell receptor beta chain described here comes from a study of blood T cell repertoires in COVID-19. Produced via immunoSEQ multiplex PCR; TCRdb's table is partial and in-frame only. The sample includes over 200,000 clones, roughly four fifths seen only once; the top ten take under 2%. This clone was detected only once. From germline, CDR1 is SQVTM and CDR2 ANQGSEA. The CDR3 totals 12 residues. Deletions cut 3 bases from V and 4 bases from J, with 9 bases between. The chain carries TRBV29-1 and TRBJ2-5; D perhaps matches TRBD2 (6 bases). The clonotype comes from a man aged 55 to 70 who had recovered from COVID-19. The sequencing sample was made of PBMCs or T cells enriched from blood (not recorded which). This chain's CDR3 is CSVDPEGETQYF. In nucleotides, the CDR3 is TGCAGCGTTGATCCGGAGGGAGAGACCCAGTACTTC.